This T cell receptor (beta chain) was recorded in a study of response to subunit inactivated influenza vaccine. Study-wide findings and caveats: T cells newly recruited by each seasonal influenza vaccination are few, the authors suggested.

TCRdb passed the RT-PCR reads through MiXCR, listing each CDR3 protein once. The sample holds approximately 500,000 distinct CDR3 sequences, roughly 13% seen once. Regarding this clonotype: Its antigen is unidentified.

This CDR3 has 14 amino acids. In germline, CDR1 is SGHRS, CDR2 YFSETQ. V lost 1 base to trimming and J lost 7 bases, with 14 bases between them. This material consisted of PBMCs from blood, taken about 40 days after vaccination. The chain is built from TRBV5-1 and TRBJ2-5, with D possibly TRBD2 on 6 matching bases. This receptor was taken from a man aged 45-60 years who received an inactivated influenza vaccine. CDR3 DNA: TGCGCCAGCAGCTTGAATAACGTCGGGGGGACCCAGTACTTC. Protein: CASSLNNVGGTQYF.